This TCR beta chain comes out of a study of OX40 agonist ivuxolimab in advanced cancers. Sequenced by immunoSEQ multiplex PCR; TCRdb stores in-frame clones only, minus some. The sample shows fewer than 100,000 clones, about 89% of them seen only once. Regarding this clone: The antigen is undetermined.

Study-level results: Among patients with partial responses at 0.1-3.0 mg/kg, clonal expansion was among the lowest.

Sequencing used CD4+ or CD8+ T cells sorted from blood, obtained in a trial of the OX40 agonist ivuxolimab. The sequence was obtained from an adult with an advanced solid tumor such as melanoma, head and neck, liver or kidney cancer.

The CDR3 is CSVGDRTGYGYTF. The CDR3 bases are TGCAGCGTTGGGGACAGGACCGGCTATGGCTACACCTTC. V gene TRBV29-1 combines with J gene TRBJ1-2, with 8 bases identical to TRBD1. Germline trimming cut 4 bases from V and 4 bases from J; bases unmatched to any gene: 5. This CDR3 region has 13 residues. Germline V gives CDR1 SQVTM, CDR2 ANQGSEA. Using reference TRBV29-1 and TRBJ1-2 for the parts outside the CDR3, the full variable domain is SAVISQKPSRDICQRGTSLTIQCQVDSQVTMMFWYRQQPGQSLTLIATANQGSEATYESGFVIDKFPISRPNLTFSTLTVSNMSPEDSSIYLCSVGDRTGYGYTFGSGTRLTVV.